The next 2 T cell receptor beta chains were all read from a single sample in a study of early T cells in non-severe SARS-CoV-2 infection. TCRdb re-called the 5' RACE reads with MiXCR, one entry per CDR3 protein. The sample has over 85,000 distinct CDR3 sequences; roughly 12% are singletons. Source: whole blood, taken at baseline. The receptors were sampled from an adult who was a healthcare worker with PCR-confirmed SARS-CoV-2 infection or an uninfected control (not recorded which).

In its sample, this clonotype was seen a few times. This chain joins TRBV12-3 or TRBV12-4 and TRBJ2-7; possible D gene TRBD2, 5 bases. The germline V and J ends were trimmed by 7 bases and 0 bases, with 13 bases remaining between them. The CDR3 spans 14 residues. CDR3 residues: CASTRGLSSYEQYF. DNA of the CDR3: TGTGCCAGCACCCGAGGGTTGAGCTCCTACGAGCAGTACTTC.

This clonotype was picked up many times. CDR3 amino acids: CASSFSEQYF. Written as DNA, the CDR3 is TGTGCCAGCAGCTTTAGCGAGCAGTACTTC. The V call is TRBV5-8, the J call TRBJ2-7, with unresolved D. The germline V gene has CDR1 SGHTS and CDR2 YDEGEE. The CDR3 runs 10 residues. V lost 2 bases to trimming and J lost 6 bases, with 3 bases between them.